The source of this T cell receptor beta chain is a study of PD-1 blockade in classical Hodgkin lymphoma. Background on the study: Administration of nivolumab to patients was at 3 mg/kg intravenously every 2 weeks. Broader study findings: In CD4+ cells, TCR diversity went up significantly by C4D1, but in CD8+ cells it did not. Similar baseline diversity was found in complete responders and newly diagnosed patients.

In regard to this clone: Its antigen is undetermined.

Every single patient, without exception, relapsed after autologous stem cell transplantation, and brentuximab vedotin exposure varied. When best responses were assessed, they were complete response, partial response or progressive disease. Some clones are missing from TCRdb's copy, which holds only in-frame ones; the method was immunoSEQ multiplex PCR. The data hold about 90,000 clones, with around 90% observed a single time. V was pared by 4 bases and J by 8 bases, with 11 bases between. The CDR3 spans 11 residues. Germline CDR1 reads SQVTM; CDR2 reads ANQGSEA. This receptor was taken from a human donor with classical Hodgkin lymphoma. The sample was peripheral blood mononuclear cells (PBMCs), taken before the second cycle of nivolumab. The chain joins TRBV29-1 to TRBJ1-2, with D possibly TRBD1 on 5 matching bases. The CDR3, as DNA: TGCAGCGTTGTGTTAGACAGCGGCTACACCTTC. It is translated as CSVVLDSGYTF.